The 5 T cell receptor beta chains reported below all come from one sample, sequenced in a study of early T cells in non-severe SARS-CoV-2 infection. TCRdb recomputed calls from the 5' RACE reads with MiXCR, one row per CDR3 protein. The repertoire holds roughly 61,000 distinct CDR3 sequences, about 13% seen once, with around a tenth in the top ten. The source was whole blood, collected at baseline. The receptors were sampled from an adult who was a healthcare worker with PCR-confirmed SARS-CoV-2 infection or an uninfected control (not recorded which).

J is TRBJ2-1 and V is TRBV7-8; 11 nucleotides match TRBD2. Unmatched junction bases numbered 8, after V lost 1 base and J lost 3 bases. The CDR3 length is 18 residues. From germline, CDR1 is SGHVS and CDR2 FQNEAQ. CDR3 DNA sequence: TGTGCCAGCAGCTTAGTCACCCGACTAGCGGGAATCTACAATGAGCAGTTCTTC. This codes for CASSLVTRLAGIYNEQFF. Supplemented by reference TRBV7-8 and TRBJ2-1, the full variable domain reads GAGVSQSPRYKVAKRGQDVALRCDPISGHVSLFWYQQALGQGPEFLTYFQNEAQLDKSGLPSDRFFAERPEGSVSTLKIQRTQQEDSAVYLCASSLVTRLAGIYNEQFFGPGTRLTVL.

In its sample, this clonotype was seen a few times. This sequence joins TRBV6-5 and TRBJ1-1, with a tentative D call TRBD1 (5 bases). V lost 0 bases to trimming and J lost 10 bases, with 9 bases between them. CDR3 length: 12 amino acids. CDR1 and CDR2 (germline): MNHEY, SVGAGI. The CDR3 is CASSYSNGGAFF. The CDR3, as DNA: TGTGCCAGCAGTTACTCGAACGGGGGAGCTTTCTTT.

The chain recombines TRBV7-9 with TRBJ1-1; 9 bases agree with TRBD1. This CDR3 is 14 amino acids long. Germline loops: CDR1 SEHNR, CDR2 FQNEAQ (reference sequence). V lost 3 bases and J lost 7; bases outside the gene matches: 6. The CDR3 loop is CASSLWTGVNEAFF. In DNA, the CDR3 is TGTGCCAGCAGCTTGTGGACAGGGGTGAATGAAGCTTTCTTT.

This chain joins TRBV4-2 and TRBJ2-3; D is unresolved. Looked up from germline, CDR1 is LGHNA and CDR2 is YNFKEQ. This CDR3 contains 16 residues. V was shortened by 0 bases and J by 9 bases, with 19 bases between the two germline ends. The DNA for the CDR3 is TGTGCCAGCAGCCAAGATAGTACGGTCACAGATTTGACGCAGTATTTT. Translation: CASSQDSTVTDLTQYF.

The chain employs TRBV5-5 and TRBJ1-2; no clear D. The CDR3 runs to 13 residues. Per germline, CDR1 SGHKS and CDR2 YYEKEE (reference sequence). Trimming cost V 0 bases and J 3 bases, with 6 bases left between them. As DNA, the CDR3 is TGTGCCAGCAGCTTGGACGGAGACTATGGCTACACCTTC. Protein: CASSLDGDYGYTF.